These 29 T cell receptor beta chains originate from one sample sequenced in a study of vaccination and CD4 T cells after COVID-19. A single record per CDR3 protein comes from TCRdb applying MiXCR to the PCR reads. This table has under 30,000 distinct CDR3 sequences, approximately 49% appearing once. Specified time point: late sampling 161 to 241 days after vaccination in a few convalescent patients. This material consisted of CD4+ T cells from blood, taken about 7 months after SARS-CoV-2 vaccination. These TCRs come from a human donor who had recovered from COVID-19.

This clonotype was detected once. V and J are TRBV20-1 and TRBJ2-5; unclear D gene. V shed 5 bases and J shed 4 bases, with 8 bases lying between them. The CDR3 contains 11 residues. From germline, CDR1 is DFQATT and CDR2 SNEGSKA (reference sequence). CDR3 region: CSADQRETQYF. The CDR3 nucleotides read TGCAGTGCTGATCAAAGAGAGACCCAGTACTTC.

The J gene is TRBJ2-5, the V gene TRBV7-8, with TRBD1 matching 7 bases. The CDR3 sequence is 14 residues long. Germline V gene lookup returns CDR1 SGHVS and CDR2 FQNEAQ. Germline trimming cut 3 bases from V and 2 bases from J; bases unmatched to any gene: 3. The CDR3 DNA is TGTGCCAGCAGCTTGGGACAGCATCAAGAGACCCAGTACTTC. The encoded protein is CASSLGQHQETQYF.

V usage is TRBV7-2 and J usage is TRBJ1-5, with no clear D. The germline CDR1 and CDR2 sequences are SGHTA and FQGNSA. This CDR3 region has 13 residues. V was pared by 5 bases and J by 4 bases, with 9 bases between. The CDR3 DNA is TGTGCCAGCAGCCCCGGACGGAATCAGCCCCAGCATTTT. Translating it yields CASSPGRNQPQHF.

The chain combines TRBV15 with TRBJ1-2, with TRBD1 as a possible D gene (5 bases). The CDR3 has 13 amino acids. Per germline, CDR1 LNHNV and CDR2 YYDKDF (reference sequence). V dropped 8 bases and J dropped 8 bases, with 18 bases sitting between them. The chain's CDR3 is CATRGGVETGYTF. The CDR3 DNA reads TGTGCCACCCGGGGGGGAGTTGAAACCGGCTACACCTTC.

The chain carries TRBV6-4 and TRBJ2-6; 11 bases are a match to TRBD2. The CDR3 consists of 17 residues. V lost 2 bases and J lost 0; bases outside the gene matches: 0. Looked up from germline, CDR1 is MRHNA and CDR2 is SNTAGT. CDR3 residues: CASSDGTSGSGANVLTF. In DNA, the CDR3 is TGTGCCAGCAGTGACGGGACTAGCGGCTCTGGGGCCAACGTCCTGACTTTC.

The V gene is TRBV7-2, the J gene TRBJ2-1, with 9 bases fitting TRBD2. The CDR3 consists of 16 residues. The ends lost 6 bases at V and 3 bases at J; junction bases unmatched: 9. Germline-derived CDR1 and CDR2 are SGHTA and FQGNSA. The CDR3 protein is CASSSRPSGNYNEQFF. The CDR3 DNA is TGTGCCAGCAGTTCCCGGCCTAGCGGGAACTACAATGAGCAGTTCTTC.

Only a few counts were recorded for this clonotype. The V gene is TRBV27, the J gene TRBJ1-5, with D possibly being TRBD1 (5 bases). Germline CDR1 reads MNHEY; CDR2 reads SMNVEV (reference sequence). The CDR3 is made up of 12 amino acids. V dropped 6 bases and J dropped 6 bases, with 9 bases sitting between them. CDR3 nucleotides: TGTGCCAGCAGGCAGGGAATTCAGCCCCAGCATTTT. It encodes CASRQGIQPQHF.

CDR3 in DNA: TGTGCCAGCACCAAACCTGGGACTAGCGACTCAGATACGCAGTATTTT. It specifies CASTKPGTSDSDTQYF. The chain couples TRBV7-9 to TRBJ2-3; 10 bases match TRBD2. Unmatched junction bases numbered 11, after V lost 7 bases and J lost 4 bases. Per the germline V gene, CDR1 is SEHNR and CDR2 is FQNEAQ (reference sequence). The CDR3 covers 16 residues.

This rearrangement joins TRBV6-1 to TRBJ2-6; tentatively, D is TRBD2 (5 bases). Trimming cost V 6 bases and J 0 bases, with 9 bases left between them. This CDR3 region has 15 residues. The V gene's germline CDR1 is MNHNS and CDR2 SASEGT. CDR3 bases: TGTGCCAGCAGAAACCGGGACTCTGGGGCCAACGTCCTGACTTTC. Translation gives CASRNRDSGANVLTF.

CDR3: CSGQTREYQETQYF. CDR3 sequence (DNA): TGCAGCGGACAGACTAGGGAGTACCAAGAGACCCAGTACTTC. The chain combines TRBV29-1 with TRBJ2-5; possible D gene TRBD2, 6 bases. CDR1 is SQVTM, CDR2 ANQGSEA, per germline. The CDR3 extends over 14 amino acids. The V end lost 7 bases, the J end lost 0 bases, and 15 bases lay between the germline ends. Full variable domain (rest looked up from reference TRBV29-1 and TRBJ2-5): SAVISQKPSRDICQRGTSLTIQCQVDSQVTMMFWYRQQPGQSLTLIATANQGSEATYESGFVIDKFPISRPNLTFSTLTVSNMSPEDSSIYLCSGQTREYQETQYFGPGTRLLVL.

This rearrangement joins TRBV19 to TRBJ2-1, with D possibly TRBD2 on 6 matching bases. Between the trimmed V and J ends, which lost 7 bases and 2 bases, there was a span of 18 bases. The CDR3 covers 16 residues. CDR1 and CDR2 (germline): LNHDA, SQIVND (reference sequence). CDR3 in DNA: TGTGCCAGTACCATTACGGGCGGGGAACCCTACAATGAGCAGTTCTTC. Its translation: CASTITGGEPYNEQFF. Full variable domain (missing parts from reference TRBV19 and TRBJ2-1): DGGITQSPKYLFRKEGQNVTLSCEQNLNHDAMYWYRQDPGQGLRLIYYSQIVNDFQKGDIAEGYSVSREKKESFPLTVTSAQKNPTAFYLCASTITGGEPYNEQFFGPGTRLTVL.

The chain recombines TRBV28 with TRBJ1-2; perhaps TRBD1 as D (6 bases). The length of the CDR3 is 12 residues. The V gene lost 6 bases and the J gene lost 5 bases, with 10 bases spanning the gap. CDR1 and CDR2 from the germline V gene are MDHEN and SYDVKM. CDR3 nucleotide sequence: TGTGCCAGCAGCACGGACAGTTATGGCTACACCTTC. Its protein is CASSTDSYGYTF.

Within the sample, this clonotype is medium-sized. The chain couples TRBV20-1 to TRBJ2-2; D possibly matches TRBD1 or TRBD2 (5 bases each). The V gene's germline CDR1 is DFQATT and CDR2 SNEGSKA (reference sequence). The CDR3 covers 15 residues. V dropped 6 bases and J dropped 0 bases, with 14 bases sitting between them. In DNA form, the CDR3 reads TGCAGTGCGACCCCCTGGGACGCGAACACCGGGGAGCTGTTTTTT. Amino acid sequence: CSATPWDANTGELFF.

The chain carries TRBV25-1 and TRBJ1-5; D gene ambiguous. CDR3 length: 14 amino acids. V shed 6 bases and J shed 6 bases, with 15 bases lying between them. Germline V gene lookup returns CDR1 MGHDK and CDR2 SYGVNS. The CDR3 region has the DNA TGTGCCAGCAGCACCCGAGACACCATTCAGCCCCAGCATTTT. Translated, it gives CASSTRDTIQPQHF.

V gene TRBV27 combines with J gene TRBJ2-7; tentatively, D is TRBD1 or TRBD2 (6 bases each). The V gene lost 2 bases and the J gene lost 3 bases, with 32 bases spanning the gap. Germline CDR1 is MNHEY and CDR2 is SMNVEV (reference sequence). There are 21 residues in the CDR3. DNA for the CDR3: TGTGCCAGCAGTTTACGGGGGCCCGAACAAAACCGCCGGAATCTATACTACGAGCAGTACTTC. Its protein is CASSLRGPEQNRRNLYYEQYF.

This clonotype was detected a few times. The chain combines TRBV7-6 with TRBJ1-1; no definite D call. V lost 4 bases, J lost 1 base, and 7 bases lay in between. Germline CDR1 is SGHVS and CDR2 is FNYEAQ. There are 13 residues in the CDR3. CDR3 in DNA: TGTGCCAGCAGCTCGGACGGGAACACTGAAGCTTTCTTT. It encodes CASSSDGNTEAFF.

J is TRBJ2-3 and V is TRBV11-1, with unresolved D. Germline lookup yields CDR1 SGHAT and CDR2 FQDESV (reference sequence). V lost 5 bases to trimming and J lost 1 base, with 13 bases between them. This CDR3 has 15 residues. DNA for the CDR3: TGTGCCAGCAGCCCTGATCGAGCAGGCACAGATACGCAGTATTTT. It translates to CASSPDRAGTDTQYF.

The chain uses TRBV15 and TRBJ1-3, with D unresolved. V was pared by 8 bases and J by 2 bases, with 13 bases between. Germline CDR1 and CDR2: LNHNV and YYDKDF (reference sequence). The CDR3 extends over 14 amino acids. The CDR3 region is CATGESFAGNTIYF. The CDR3 DNA follows: TGTGCCACCGGCGAGAGTTTCGCTGGAAACACCATATATTTT.

Here the CDR3 reads CASSFTGTKNQPQHF. In DNA form, the CDR3 reads TGTGCCAGCAGTTTTACCGGGACAAAGAATCAGCCCCAGCATTTT. The chain couples TRBV28 to TRBJ1-5; TRBD1 might be the D (6 bases). V lost 3 bases and J lost 4, with 13 bases in between. The CDR3 has 15 residues. Germline CDR1 MDHEN, CDR2 SYDVKM. The full variable domain, its missing parts supplied by reference TRBV28 and TRBJ1-5, is DVKVTQSSRYLVKRTGEKVFLECVQDMDHENMFWYRQDPGLGLRLIYFSYDVKMKEKGDIPEGYSVSREKKERFSLILESASTNQTSMYLCASSFTGTKNQPQHFGDGTRLSIL.

The chain links TRBV6-1 to TRBJ2-5; D is uncertain. CDR1 and CDR2 (germline): MNHNS, SASEGT. The CDR3 consists of 11 residues. Trimming took off 7 bases at V and 3 bases at J, with 6 bases between the two ends. CDR3 sequence: CASTLEETQYF. The CDR3 DNA follows: TGTGCCAGCACTCTAGAAGAGACCCAGTACTTC.

V usage is TRBV6-2 or TRBV6-3 and J usage is TRBJ1-2, with D maybe TRBD1 (6 bases). CDR3 length: 14 amino acids. V lost 6 bases to trimming and J lost 8 bases, with 19 bases between them. Germline assignment: CDR1 MNHEY and CDR2 SVGEGT. As DNA, the CDR3 is TGTGCCAGCAGCCGCGGGGGGCTGCTGGTAGGCTACACCTTC. Translated: CASSRGGLLVGYTF.

J is TRBJ2-7 and V is TRBV20-1; TRBD2 agrees at 10 bases. Germline CDR1 reads DFQATT; CDR2 reads SNEGSKA (reference sequence). V shed 5 bases, J shed 1 base, and the junction held 5 bases outside the gene matches. The CDR3 loop spans 14 amino acids. The CDR3 DNA reads TGCAGTGCTGTAGAAGCGGGAGGGTCCTACGAGCAGTACTTC. Its translation is CSAVEAGGSYEQYF.

V is TRBV7-9 and J is TRBJ2-7, with 12 bases lining up with TRBD2. CDR1 is SEHNR and CDR2 is FQNEAQ in the germline V gene (reference sequence). Unmatched junction bases numbered 7, after V lost 5 bases and J lost 5 bases. The CDR3 spans 15 residues. This chain's CDR3 is CASSPFGLAGNEQYF. CDR3 in DNA: TGTGCCAGCAGCCCATTCGGACTAGCGGGAAACGAGCAGTACTTC. Together with reference TRBV7-9 and TRBJ2-7, the CDR3 gives the full variable domain: DTGVSQNPRHKITKRGQNVTFRCDPISEHNRLYWYRQTLGQGPEFLTYFQNEAQLEKSRLLSDRFSAERPKGSFSTLEIQRTEQGDSAMYLCASSPFGLAGNEQYFGPGTRLTVT.

The genes are TRBV7-6 and TRBJ2-1; D ambiguous. Trimming pared 1 base from V and 3 bases from J, leaving 19 bases between. Germline V gene sequence: CDR1 SGHVS, CDR2 FNYEAQ. The CDR3 length is 18 residues. The CDR3 reads CASSLEIRAAAGYNEQFF. The CDR3 DNA is TGTGCCAGCAGCTTAGAGATCCGCGCGGCGGCCGGCTACAATGAGCAGTTCTTC. The full variable domain, in which reference TRBV7-6 and TRBJ2-1 provide the parts outside the CDR3, is GAGVSQSPRYKVTKRGQDVALRCDPISGHVSLYWYRQALGQGPEFLTYFNYEAQQDKSGLPNDRFSAERPEGSISTLTIQRTEQRDSAMYRCASSLEIRAAAGYNEQFFGPGTRLTVL.

This rearrangement joins TRBV7-9 to TRBJ1-1; D gene uncertain. Germline V gene lookup returns CDR1 SEHNR and CDR2 FQNEAQ (reference sequence). The CDR3 has 13 residues. V was shortened by 1 base and J by 0 bases, with 3 bases between the two germline ends. CDR3 residues: CASSLVVNTEAFF. For the CDR3, the DNA is TGTGCCAGCAGCTTAGTTGTGAACACTGAAGCTTTCTTT.

This chain joins TRBV7-2 and TRBJ2-7, with 10 nucleotides matching TRBD2. CDR1 and CDR2 from the germline V gene are SGHTA and FQGNSA. Germline trimming cut 4 bases from V and 2 bases from J; bases unmatched to any gene: 11. This CDR3 is 17 amino acids long. CDR3 region: CASSYLMIAGGTYEQYF. In DNA form, the CDR3 reads TGTGCCAGCAGCTACCTAATGATAGCGGGAGGTACCTACGAGCAGTACTTC.

The genes are TRBV7-9 and TRBJ2-1; D gene unclear. Germline CDR1 SEHNR, CDR2 FQNEAQ (reference sequence). CDR3 length: 12 amino acids. Deletions cut 5 bases from V and 10 bases from J, with 12 bases between. The CDR3 spells CASSLGMWEQFF. CDR3 bases: TGTGCCAGCAGCCTGGGAATGTGGGAGCAGTTCTTC. The full variable domain, completed using reference TRBV7-9 and TRBJ2-1, is DTGVSQNPRHKITKRGQNVTFRCDPISEHNRLYWYRQTLGQGPEFLTYFQNEAQLEKSRLLSDRFSAERPKGSFSTLEIQRTEQGDSAMYLCASSLGMWEQFFGPGTRLTVL.

The gene calls are TRBV20-1 and TRBJ1-2, with a tentative D call TRBD1 (5 bases). The CDR3 extends over 15 amino acids. Trimming cost V 6 bases and J 2 bases, with 19 bases left between them. CDR1 is DFQATT, CDR2 SNEGSKA, per germline (reference sequence). The CDR3 nucleotides read TGCAGTGCCATCGTGGGGGGATGGGAGAACTATGGCTACACCTTC. Translated: CSAIVGGWENYGYTF.

This clonotype turned up a few times. J is TRBJ1-2 and V is TRBV28; tentative D call: TRBD1 (5 bases). Looked up from germline, CDR1 is MDHEN and CDR2 is SYDVKM. This CDR3 has 15 amino acids. The ends were cut back, 5 bases at V and 4 bases at J, with 17 bases in the middle. CDR3 in amino acids: CASSTPEGTSYGYTF. CDR3 bases: TGTGCCAGCAGTACTCCGGAAGGGACCAGCTATGGCTACACCTTC.